Listed below are T cell receptor beta chains from one sample, sequenced in a study of T cells in Graves' hyperthyroidism and ophthalmopathy. TCRdb passed the multiplex PCR reads through MiXCR, listing each CDR3 protein once. The table lists 400,000 to 600,000 distinct CDR3 sequences, around 16% of them singletons. The sequencing input was blood. Receptor source: a woman aged 25 to 39 with Graves' ophthalmopathy. The CDR3 runs from the conserved cysteine through the conserved F or W. The D gene is left open where the match is weak. Not every row has a clone size; where given, it reads once, few, many or a size class.

CDR3: CASSLGIASYEQYF; DNA: TGTGCCAGCAGCTTGGGGATCGCATCCTACGAGCAGTACTTC; size: few; V: TRBV5-4; D: -; J: TRBJ2-7
CDR3: CASREQGKEGYTF; DNA: TGTGCCAGCAGGGAACAGGGTAAGGAAGGCTACACCTTC; size: many; V: TRBV28; D: -; J: TRBJ1-2
CDR3: CASSQVRGSGAYNEQFF; DNA: TGCGCCAGCAGCCAAGTAAGGGGGAGCGGAGCCTACAATGAGCAGTTCTTC; size: many; V: TRBV4-3; D: -; J: TRBJ2-1
CDR3: CASSLMAIRENTEAFF; DNA: TGTGCCAGCAGTTTGATGGCTATCAGGGAGAACACTGAAGCTTTCTTT; size: many; V: TRBV28; D: -; J: TRBJ1-1
CDR3: CASSLWDSPREQYF; DNA: TGTGCCAGCAGCTTATGGGACAGCCCTAGGGAGCAGTACTTC; size: many; V: TRBV11-1; D: TRBD1; J: TRBJ2-7
CDR3: CASRSLQGRGTEAFF; DNA: TGTGCCAGCAGGTCTCTACAGGGCCGGGGCACTGAAGCTTTCTTT; size: many; V: TRBV6-2/TRBV6-3; D: -; J: TRBJ1-1
CDR3: CATGDHDSYEQYF; DNA: TGTGCCACCGGTGACCATGACTCCTACGAGCAGTACTTC; size: -; V: TRBV24-1; D: -; J: TRBJ2-7
CDR3: CASSASGQDWLSKETQYF; DNA: TGTGCCAGCAGCGCATCGGGACAGGACTGGCTGTCCAAAGAGACCCAGTACTTC; size: few; V: TRBV7-9; D: TRBD1; J: TRBJ2-5
CDR3: CASSFDRRSYEQYF; DNA: TGTGCCAGCAGCTTTGACAGACGCTCCTACGAGCAGTACTTC; size: many; V: TRBV5-4; D: -; J: TRBJ2-7
CDR3: CSALLAGFPYNEQFF; DNA: TGCAGTGCTCTCCTAGCGGGTTTCCCCTACAATGAGCAGTTCTTC; size: -; V: TRBV20-1; D: TRBD2; J: TRBJ2-1
CDR3: CASTVNGLAPEKLFF; DNA: TGTGCCAGCACCGTAAACGGCCTCGCACCTGAAAAACTGTTTTTT; size: -; V: TRBV7-7; D: -; J: TRBJ1-4
CDR3: CAWRPSGRALNEQFF; DNA: TGTGCCTGGAGACCTAGCGGGAGGGCCTTGAATGAGCAGTTCTTC; size: few; V: TRBV30; D: TRBD2; J: TRBJ2-1
CDR3: CSAAPGQPYEQYF; DNA: TGCAGTGCAGCGCCGGGACAGCCCTACGAGCAGTACTTC; size: -; V: TRBV20-1; D: TRBD1; J: TRBJ2-7
CDR3: CASSLEGRTFQETQYF; DNA: TGTGCCAGTAGTCTCGAGGGTAGGACTTTTCAAGAGACCCAGTACTTC; size: -; V: TRBV19; D: -; J: TRBJ2-5
CDR3: CSVESRLAYNEQFF; DNA: TGCAGCGTTGAATCCAGGTTAGCCTACAATGAGCAGTTCTTC; size: once; V: TRBV29-1; D: -; J: TRBJ2-1
CDR3: CASRLSGAGYGYTF; DNA: TGTGCCAGCAGGTTGTCAGGGGCGGGCTATGGCTACACCTTC; size: many; V: TRBV27; D: -; J: TRBJ1-2
CDR3: CASSLVVSETQYF; DNA: TGTGCCAGCAGCTTAGTCGTATCCGAGACCCAGTACTTC; size: many; V: TRBV7-2; D: -; J: TRBJ2-5
CDR3: CASSFLARNTDTQYF; DNA: TGTGCCAGCAGCTTCCTAGCGAGAAACACAGATACGCAGTATTTT; size: -; V: TRBV7-9; D: -; J: TRBJ2-3